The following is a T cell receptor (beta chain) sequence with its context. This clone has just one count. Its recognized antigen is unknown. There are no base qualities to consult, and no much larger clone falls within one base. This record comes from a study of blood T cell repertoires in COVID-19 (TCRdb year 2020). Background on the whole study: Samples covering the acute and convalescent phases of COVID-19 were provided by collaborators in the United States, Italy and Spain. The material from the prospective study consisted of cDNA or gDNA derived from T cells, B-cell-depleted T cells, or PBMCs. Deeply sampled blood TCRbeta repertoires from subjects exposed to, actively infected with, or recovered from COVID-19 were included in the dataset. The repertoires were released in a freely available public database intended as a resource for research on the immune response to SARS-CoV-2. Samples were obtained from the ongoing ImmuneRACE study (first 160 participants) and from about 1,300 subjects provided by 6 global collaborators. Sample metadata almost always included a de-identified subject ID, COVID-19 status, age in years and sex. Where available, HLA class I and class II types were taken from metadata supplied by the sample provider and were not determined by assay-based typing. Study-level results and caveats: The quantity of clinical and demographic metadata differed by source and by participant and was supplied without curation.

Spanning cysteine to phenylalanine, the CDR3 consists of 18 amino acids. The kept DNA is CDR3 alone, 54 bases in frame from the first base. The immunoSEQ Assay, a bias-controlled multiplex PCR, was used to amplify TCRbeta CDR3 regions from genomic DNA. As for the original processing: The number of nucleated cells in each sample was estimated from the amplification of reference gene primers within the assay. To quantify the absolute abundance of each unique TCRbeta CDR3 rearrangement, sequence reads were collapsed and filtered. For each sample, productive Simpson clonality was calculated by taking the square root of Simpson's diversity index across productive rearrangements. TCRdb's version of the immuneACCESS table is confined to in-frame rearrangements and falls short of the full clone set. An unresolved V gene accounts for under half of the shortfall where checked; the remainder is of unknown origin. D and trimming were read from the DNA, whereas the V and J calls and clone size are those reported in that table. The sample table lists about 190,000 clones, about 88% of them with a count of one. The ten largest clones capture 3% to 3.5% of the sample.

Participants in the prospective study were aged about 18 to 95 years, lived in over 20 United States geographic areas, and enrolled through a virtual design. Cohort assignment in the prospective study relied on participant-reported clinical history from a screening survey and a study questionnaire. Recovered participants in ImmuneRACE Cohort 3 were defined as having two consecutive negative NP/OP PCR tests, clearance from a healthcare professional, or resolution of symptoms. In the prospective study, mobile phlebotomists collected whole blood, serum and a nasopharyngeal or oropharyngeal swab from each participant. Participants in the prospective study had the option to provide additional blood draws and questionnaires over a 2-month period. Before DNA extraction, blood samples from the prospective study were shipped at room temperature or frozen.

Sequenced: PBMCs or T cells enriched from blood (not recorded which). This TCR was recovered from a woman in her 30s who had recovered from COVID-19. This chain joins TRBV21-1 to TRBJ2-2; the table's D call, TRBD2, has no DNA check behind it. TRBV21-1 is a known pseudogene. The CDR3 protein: CASSKLGTSGDSTGELFF. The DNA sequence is TGTGCCAGCAGCAAACTTGGGACTAGCGGGGACTCTACCGGGGAGCTGTTTTTT.